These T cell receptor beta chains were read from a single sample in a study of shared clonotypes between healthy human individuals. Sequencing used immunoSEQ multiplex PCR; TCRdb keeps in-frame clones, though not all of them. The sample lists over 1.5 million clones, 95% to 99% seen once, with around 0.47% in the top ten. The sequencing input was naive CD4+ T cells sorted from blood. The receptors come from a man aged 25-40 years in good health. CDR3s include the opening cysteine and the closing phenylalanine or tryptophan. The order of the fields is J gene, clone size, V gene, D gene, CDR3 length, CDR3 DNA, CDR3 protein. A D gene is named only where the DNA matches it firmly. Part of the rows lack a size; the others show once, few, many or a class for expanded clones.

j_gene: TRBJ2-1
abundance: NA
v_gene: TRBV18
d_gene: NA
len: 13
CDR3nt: TGTGCCAGCTCACCACCGAGTAGCAATGAGCAGTTCTTC
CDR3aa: CASSPPSSNEQFF

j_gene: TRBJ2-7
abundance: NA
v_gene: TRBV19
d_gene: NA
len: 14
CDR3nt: TGTGCCAGTCGTTCCTGGGCGACAGACTACGAGCAGTACTTC
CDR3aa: CASRSWATDYEQYF

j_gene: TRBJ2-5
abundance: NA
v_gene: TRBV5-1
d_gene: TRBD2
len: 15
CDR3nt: TGCGCCAGCAGCTTAGCGGGACGGAGGGAAGAGACCCAGTACTTC
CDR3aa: CASSLAGRREETQYF

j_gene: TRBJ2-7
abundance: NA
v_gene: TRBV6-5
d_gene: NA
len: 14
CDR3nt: TGTGCCAGCGGTACGGGGGAGTTCCCCTACGAGCAGTACTTC
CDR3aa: CASGTGEFPYEQYF

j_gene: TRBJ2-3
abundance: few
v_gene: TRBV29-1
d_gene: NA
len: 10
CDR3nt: TGCAGCGTTGGGGGGGATACGCAGTATTTT
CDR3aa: CSVGGDTQYF

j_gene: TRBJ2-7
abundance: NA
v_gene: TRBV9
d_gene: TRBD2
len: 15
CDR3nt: TGTGCCAGCAGCGTAGGGGGCCAGCGGGGTGGCGAGCAGTACTTC
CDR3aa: CASSVGGQRGGEQYF

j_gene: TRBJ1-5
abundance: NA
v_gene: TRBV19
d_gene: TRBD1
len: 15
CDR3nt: TGTGCCAGTAGTCTGGGACAGGGGGTTTATCAGCCCCAGCATTTT
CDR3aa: CASSLGQGVYQPQHF

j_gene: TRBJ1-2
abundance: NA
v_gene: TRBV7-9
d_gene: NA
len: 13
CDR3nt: TGTGCCAGCACGGGGGAGTGGAACTATGGCTACACCTTC
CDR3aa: CASTGEWNYGYTF

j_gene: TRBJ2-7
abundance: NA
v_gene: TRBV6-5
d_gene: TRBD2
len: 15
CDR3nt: TGTGCCAGCAGACGGGGACTAGTGGGGATCTACGAGCAGTACTTC
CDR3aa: CASRRGLVGIYEQYF

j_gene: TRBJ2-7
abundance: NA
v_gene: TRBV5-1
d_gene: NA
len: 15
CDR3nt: TGCGCCAGCAGCTTGGATTCTGCTAGCCTGAGCGAGCAGTACTTC
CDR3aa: CASSLDSASLSEQYF

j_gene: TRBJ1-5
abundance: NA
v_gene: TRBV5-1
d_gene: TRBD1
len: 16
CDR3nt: TGCGCCAGCAGCTTGGCCGAGGGACAGGGGGTACAGCCCCAGCATTTT
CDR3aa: CASSLAEGQGVQPQHF

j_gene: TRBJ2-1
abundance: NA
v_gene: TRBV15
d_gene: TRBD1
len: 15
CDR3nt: TGTGCCACCAGCCCCCGGGACAGTTACTACAATGAGCAGTTCTTC
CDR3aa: CATSPRDSYYNEQFF

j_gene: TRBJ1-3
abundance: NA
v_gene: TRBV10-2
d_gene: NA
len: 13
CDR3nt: TGCGCCAGCAGCTCAGTCCCCGGAAACACCATATATTTT
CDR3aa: CASSSVPGNTIYF

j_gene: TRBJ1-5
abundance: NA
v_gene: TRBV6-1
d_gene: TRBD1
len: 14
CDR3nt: TGTGCCAGCAAGAGAGGACAGGGCAATCAGCCCCAGCATTTT
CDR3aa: CASKRGQGNQPQHF

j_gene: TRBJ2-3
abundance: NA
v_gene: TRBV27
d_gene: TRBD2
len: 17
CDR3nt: TGTGCCAGCAGTTCCGCGCTTCGAGCGGGAGGAGCAGATACGCAGTATTTT
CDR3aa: CASSSALRAGGADTQYF

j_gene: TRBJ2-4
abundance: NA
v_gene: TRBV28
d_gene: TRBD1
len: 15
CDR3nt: TGTGCCAGCAGTTTGGGCAGGGGGAACCAAAACATTCAGTACTTC
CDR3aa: CASSLGRGNQNIQYF

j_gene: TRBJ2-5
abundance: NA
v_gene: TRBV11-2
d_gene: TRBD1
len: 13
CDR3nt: TGTGCCAGCCAACCGGGACAGTGGGAGACCCAGTACTTC
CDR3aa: CASQPGQWETQYF

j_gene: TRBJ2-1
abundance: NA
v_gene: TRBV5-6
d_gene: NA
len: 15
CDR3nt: TGTGCCAGCAGCTTCGACCGAACTTCCTACAATGAGCAGTTCTTC
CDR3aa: CASSFDRTSYNEQFF

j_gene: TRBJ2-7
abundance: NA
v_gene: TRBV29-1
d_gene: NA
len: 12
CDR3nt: TGCAGCGTTGTTTTTAACCACTACGAGCAGTACTTC
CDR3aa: CSVVFNHYEQYF

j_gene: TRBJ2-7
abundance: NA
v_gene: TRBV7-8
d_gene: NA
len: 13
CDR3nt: TGTGCCAGCAGCTTACAGGGAGTTGACGAGCAGTACTTC
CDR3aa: CASSLQGVDEQYF

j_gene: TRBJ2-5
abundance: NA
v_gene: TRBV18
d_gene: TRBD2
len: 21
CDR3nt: TGTGCCAGCTCACCTATAATTTGGTCAAGAGGACTAGCGGGAGGGCCCGTGACCCAGTACTTC
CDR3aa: CASSPIIWSRGLAGGPVTQYF

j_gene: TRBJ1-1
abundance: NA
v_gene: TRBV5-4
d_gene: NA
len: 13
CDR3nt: TGTGCCAGCAGCCGGGACCAGAACACTGAAGCTTTCTTT
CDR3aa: CASSRDQNTEAFF

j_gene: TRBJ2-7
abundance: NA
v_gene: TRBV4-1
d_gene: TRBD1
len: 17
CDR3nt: TGCGCCAGCAGCTTAGGACAGGGGGCCGTCGCGGGCTACGAGCAGTACTTC
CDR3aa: CASSLGQGAVAGYEQYF

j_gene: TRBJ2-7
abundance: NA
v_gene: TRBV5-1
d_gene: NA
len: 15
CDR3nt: TGCGCCAGCAGCTTGGTGGGCAGGGAACCGGGGGAGCAGTACTTC
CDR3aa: CASSLVGREPGEQYF

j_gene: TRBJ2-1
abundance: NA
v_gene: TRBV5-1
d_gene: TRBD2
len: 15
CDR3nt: TGCGCCAGCAGCTTTTCCGGGAGGGCCCACAATGAGCAGTTCTTC
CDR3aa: CASSFSGRAHNEQFF

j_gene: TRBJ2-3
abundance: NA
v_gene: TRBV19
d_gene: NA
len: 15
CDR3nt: TGTGCCAGTAGTATCTACCCCGACGGCACAGATACGCAGTATTTT
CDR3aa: CASSIYPDGTDTQYF

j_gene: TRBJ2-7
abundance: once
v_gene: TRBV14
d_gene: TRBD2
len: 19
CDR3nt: TGTGCCAGCAGCCAAGTTTCCGGGAGACTAGCGGGAGCTCTCTACGAGCAGTACTTC
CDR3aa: CASSQVSGRLAGALYEQYF

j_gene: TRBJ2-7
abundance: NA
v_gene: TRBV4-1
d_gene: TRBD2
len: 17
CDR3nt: TGCGCCAGCAGCCAAGCCCTAGCGGGCCTTAACCTCTTCGAGCAGTACTTC
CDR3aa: CASSQALAGLNLFEQYF

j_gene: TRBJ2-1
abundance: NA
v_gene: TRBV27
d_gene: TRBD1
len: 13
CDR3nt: TGTGCCAGCAGTTTGCAGGGGGCAAGTGAGCAGTTCTTC
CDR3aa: CASSLQGASEQFF

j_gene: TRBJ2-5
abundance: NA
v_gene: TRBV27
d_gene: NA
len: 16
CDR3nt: TGTGCCAGCAGCCGAAAGCCACAGGGCTACCAAGAGACCCAGTACTTC
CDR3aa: CASSRKPQGYQETQYF

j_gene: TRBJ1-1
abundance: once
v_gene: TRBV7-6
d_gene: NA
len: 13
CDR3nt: TGTGCCAGCAGCTCCCGCCCGCGCACTGAAGCTTTCTTT
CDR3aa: CASSSRPRTEAFF

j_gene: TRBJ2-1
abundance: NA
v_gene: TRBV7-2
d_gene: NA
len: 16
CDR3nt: TGTGCCAGCAGCGCAAGGACAGTCAGCTCCTACAATGAGCAGTTCTTC
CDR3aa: CASSARTVSSYNEQFF

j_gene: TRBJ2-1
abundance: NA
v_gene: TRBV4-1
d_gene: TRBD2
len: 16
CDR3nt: TGCGCCAGCAGTCTAAGGACTAGCGGGACCTACAATGAGCAGTTCTTC
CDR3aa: CASSLRTSGTYNEQFF

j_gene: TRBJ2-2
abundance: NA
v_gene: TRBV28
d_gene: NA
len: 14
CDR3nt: TGTGCCAGCAGTTCTCAACAGGTACCCGGGGAGCTGTTTTTT
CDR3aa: CASSSQQVPGELFF

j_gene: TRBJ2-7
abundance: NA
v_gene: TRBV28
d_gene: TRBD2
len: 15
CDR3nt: TGTGCCAGCAAACGACTAGCGGGGAGCTCCTACGAGCAGTACTTC
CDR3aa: CASKRLAGSSYEQYF

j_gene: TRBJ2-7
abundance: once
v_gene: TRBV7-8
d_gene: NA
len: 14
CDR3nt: TGTGCCAGCAGCTTAGGGACTACCGCCTACGAGCAGTACTTC
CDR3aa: CASSLGTTAYEQYF

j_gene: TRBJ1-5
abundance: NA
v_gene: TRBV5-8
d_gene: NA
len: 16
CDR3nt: TGTGCCAGCAGCTTGGAGGGGCGAGTCAGGGTTCAGCCCCAGCATTTT
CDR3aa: CASSLEGRVRVQPQHF

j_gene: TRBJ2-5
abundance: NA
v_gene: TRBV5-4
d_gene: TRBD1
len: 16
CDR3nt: TGTGCCAGCAGCCCGGAAACCGGGACAGTACAAGAGACCCAGTACTTC
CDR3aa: CASSPETGTVQETQYF

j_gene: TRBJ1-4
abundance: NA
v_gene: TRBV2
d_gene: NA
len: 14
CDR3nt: TGTGCCAGCTCCCAGGGATCAACTAATGAAAAACTGTTTTTT
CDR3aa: CASSQGSTNEKLFF

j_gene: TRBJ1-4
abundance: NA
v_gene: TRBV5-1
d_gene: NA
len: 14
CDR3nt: TGCGCCAGCAGCCGGTCGGGGGCTAATGAAAAACTGTTTTTT
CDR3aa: CASSRSGANEKLFF

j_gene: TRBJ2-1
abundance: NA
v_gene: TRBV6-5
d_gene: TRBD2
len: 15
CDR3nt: TGTGCCAGCAGTCCGACTAGCGGGATATCGAAGGAGCAGTTCTTC
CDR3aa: CASSPTSGISKEQFF

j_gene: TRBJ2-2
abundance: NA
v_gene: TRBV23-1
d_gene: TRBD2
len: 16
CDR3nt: TGCGCCACCCGGACCCTAGCGGGCGCGAACACCGGGGAGCTGTTTTTT
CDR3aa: CATRTLAGANTGELFF